This TCR beta chain was identified in a study of blood T cells in healthy people across ages. There are many counts of this clonotype. A second roughly 7 to 11 cycle PCR used barcoded and J-beta primers. TCRdb re-analysed the 5' RACE reads in MiXCR, keeping a single row per CDR3 protein. The table lists 1.5 million to 2 million distinct CDR3 sequences, 25% to 30% of them singletons. The V end was cut by 0 bases, the J end by 2 bases, with 12 bases between. Germline V lookup: CDR1 SGDLS, CDR2 YYNGEE. This CDR3 has 15 residues. The sequence was obtained from a woman aged 30 to 39 in good health. The specimen was blood. V gene TRBV9 combines with J gene TRBJ2-7, with D hard to call. The CDR3 sequence: CASSVDSSPAYEQYF. CDR3 nucleotides: TGTGCCAGCAGCGTAGACAGTTCCCCCGCCTACGAGCAGTACTTC.